This entry lists 17 T cell receptor beta chains sequenced from one sample in a study of OX40 agonist ivuxolimab in advanced cancers. The repertoire was sequenced with immunoSEQ multiplex PCR; TCRdb's copy has only in-frame clones and lacks some. Of around 50,000 clones in the sample, about 74% are singletons; the top ten hold 2% to 3%. The sample consisted of CD4+ or CD8+ T cells sorted from blood, taken in a trial of the OX40 agonist ivuxolimab. The receptors derive from an adult with an advanced solid tumor such as melanoma, head and neck, liver or kidney cancer.

The CDR3 loop reads CASSPGMLGGYEQYF. For the CDR3, the DNA is TGCGCCAGCAGCCCGGGAATGTTGGGCGGTTACGAGCAGTACTTC. The rearrangement joins TRBV4-1 to TRBJ2-7; D may be TRBD2 (5 bases). V lost 4 bases to trimming and J lost 4 bases, with 17 bases between them. CDR1 and CDR2 from the germline V gene are MGHRA and YSYEKL. The CDR3 runs to 15 residues.

The CDR3 sequence is CAWSPGLAELYEQYF. The CDR3 region has the DNA TGTGCCTGGAGCCCCGGACTAGCGGAGCTCTACGAGCAGTACTTC. V is TRBV30 and J is TRBJ2-7; 10 nucleotides match TRBD2. CDR1 is GTSNPN and CDR2 is SVGIG in the germline V gene (reference sequence). This CDR3 contains 15 residues. After removal of 3 bases from V and 3 bases from J, the junction contained 8 bases not matched to a gene.

This chain joins TRBV27 and TRBJ2-2; no clear D gene. The CDR3 has 15 amino acids. The V end was cut by 3 bases, the J end by 5 bases, with 13 bases between. From germline, CDR1 is MNHEY and CDR2 SMNVEV (reference sequence). The CDR3 protein is CASSFSPDTTGELFF. The CDR3 nucleotides read TGTGCCAGCAGTTTCTCGCCAGACACAACCGGGGAGCTGTTTTTT.

V usage is TRBV5-1 and J usage is TRBJ1-2; D unresolved. V gave up 4 bases and J gave up 7 bases, with 14 bases separating them. Germline V gene sequence: CDR1 SGHRS, CDR2 YFSETQ. This CDR3 spans 13 amino acids. The CDR3 spells CASSPTEEGGYTF. DNA for the CDR3: TGCGCCAGCAGCCCCACAGAGGAGGGTGGCTACACCTTC. Full variable domain (remainder filled in from reference TRBV5-1 and TRBJ1-2): KAGVTQTPRYLIKTRGQQVTLSCSPISGHRSVSWYQQTPGQGLQFLFEYFSETQRNKGNFPGRFSGRQFSNSRSEMNVSTLELGDSALYLCASSPTEEGGYTFGSGTRLTVV.

The V call is TRBV21-1, the J call TRBJ2-7; the D call in the table, TRBD2, was not verified against the DNA. TRBV21-1 is described as a pseudogene. The CDR3 extends over 17 amino acids. The CDR3 DNA reads as TGTGCCAGCAGCTCTACTAACCCGGAGAGCGCGTCCTACGAGCAGTACTTC. Translated, it gives CASSSTNPESASYEQYF.

The chain has TRBV9 and TRBJ2-7; TRBD1 matches at 9 bases. Germline CDR1 is SGDLS and CDR2 is YYNGEE. Germline trimming cut 4 bases from V and 1 base from J; bases unmatched to any gene: 9. The CDR3 length is 16 residues. The CDR3 reads CASSREVGTGSYEQYF. CDR3 nucleotides: TGTGCCAGCAGCCGGGAGGTGGGGACAGGGTCCTACGAGCAGTACTTC.

CDR3 amino acids: CASSVSGVGEQYF. In DNA form, the CDR3 reads TGTGCCAGCAGCGTATCGGGAGTAGGCGAGCAGTACTTC. The rearrangement joins TRBV9 to TRBJ2-7, with D possibly TRBD2 on 6 matching bases. Between the trimmed V and J ends, which lost 1 base and 6 bases, there was a span of 11 bases. CDR3 length: 13 residues. The germline V gene has CDR1 SGDLS and CDR2 YYNGEE.

J is TRBJ2-7 and V is TRBV10-1; a weak D match, TRBD2 (5 bases). The germline CDR1 and CDR2 sequences are WNHNN and SYGVQD (reference sequence). This CDR3 has 13 amino acids. V lost 8 bases to trimming and J lost 9 bases, with 20 bases between them. The chain's CDR3 is CASGGTLKSGQYF. The DNA for the CDR3 is TGCGCCAGCGGAGGTACCCTGAAGTCCGGGCAGTACTTC.

This rearrangement joins TRBV7-3 to TRBJ2-3; the D gene is possibly TRBD2 (6 bases). CDR3 length: 16 residues. In germline, CDR1 is SGHTA, CDR2 FQGTGA. V dropped 5 bases and J dropped 0 bases, with 15 bases sitting between them. DNA for the CDR3: TGTGCCAGCAGCCGACTTCCTAGCGCAAGCACAGATACGCAGTATTTT. It yields the protein CASSRLPSASTDTQYF.

The V call is TRBV5-1, the J call TRBJ2-2; D ambiguous. Germline V gene data show CDR1 as SGHRS and CDR2 as YFSETQ. The CDR3 sequence is 13 residues long. Trimming took 5 bases from V and 1 from J, leaving 6 bases between them. The CDR3 bases are TGCGCCAGCAGGGAAGAGAACACCGGGGAGCTGTTTTTT. Encoded protein: CASREENTGELFF.

The genes are TRBV30 and TRBJ1-5; 7 bases match TRBD1. CDR1 GTSNPN and CDR2 SVGIG come from the germline V gene (reference sequence). After removal of 2 bases from V and 6 bases from J, the junction contained 4 bases not matched to a gene. This CDR3 spans 13 amino acids. The CDR3 DNA reads TGTGCCTGGAGTAGGGGGCGGAGTCAGCCCCAGCATTTT. Translation: CAWSRGRSQPQHF.

The V and J genes are TRBV7-8 and TRBJ1-4; the D gene is possibly TRBD1 (5 bases). There are 16 residues in the CDR3. Germline assignment: CDR1 SGHVS and CDR2 FQNEAQ. Trimming took 5 bases from V and 0 from J, leaving 13 bases between them. The CDR3 nucleotides are TGTGCCAGCAGCCACTCTAGACAGCCAACTAATGAAAAACTGTTTTTT. Amino acids: CASSHSRQPTNEKLFF.

This rearrangement joins TRBV7-3 to TRBJ1-1; a possible D gene is TRBD1 (5 bases). Germline lookup yields CDR1 SGHTA and CDR2 FQGTGA. V dropped 6 bases and J dropped 3 bases, with 11 bases sitting between them. There are 13 residues in the CDR3. CDR3 protein: CASRLQEDTEAFF. CDR3 sequence (DNA): TGTGCCAGCAGGTTACAGGAGGACACTGAAGCTTTCTTT. The variable domain in full, completed from reference TRBV7-3 and TRBJ1-1, reads GAGVSQTPSNKVTEKGKYVELRCDPISGHTALYWYRQSLGQGPEFLIYFQGTGAADDSGLPNDRFFAVRPEGSVSTLKIQRTERGDSAVYLCASRLQEDTEAFFGQGTRLTVV.

This clone has only a few counts. This chain uses TRBV19 with TRBJ2-7; 8 nucleotides line up with TRBD1. Trimming at V came to 3 bases and at J to 6 bases, leaving 7 bases not matched to a gene. The CDR3 is made up of 14 amino acids. In germline, CDR1 is LNHDA, CDR2 SQIVND (reference sequence). CDR3 region: CASSIRGPSPEQYF. The CDR3 region has the DNA TGTGCCAGTAGTATCAGGGGGCCCAGTCCCGAGCAGTACTTC. Full variable domain (remainder filled in from reference TRBV19 and TRBJ2-7): DGGITQSPKYLFRKEGQNVTLSCEQNLNHDAMYWYRQDPGQGLRLIYYSQIVNDFQKGDIAEGYSVSREKKESFPLTVTSAQKNPTAFYLCASSIRGPSPEQYFGPGTRLTVT.

The chain employs TRBV7-9 and TRBJ2-7; a weak D match, TRBD1 (6 bases). V was shortened by 7 bases and J by 6 bases, with 19 bases between the two germline ends. The CDR3 runs 14 residues. In germline, CDR1 is SEHNR, CDR2 FQNEAQ (reference sequence). This CDR3 reads CASIGGLASGEQYF. The CDR3, as DNA: TGTGCCAGCATTGGGGGCCTGGCCTCGGGCGAGCAGTACTTC.

This clone came up once. V and J are TRBV5-1 and TRBJ2-1; D is possibly TRBD1 or TRBD2 (6 bases each). The length of the CDR3 is 12 residues. Germline V gene sequence: CDR1 SGHRS, CDR2 YFSETQ. Trimming took 4 bases from V and 12 from J, leaving 14 bases between them. The DNA of the CDR3 is TGCGCCAGCAGCAGGGGGGAGTCCGGGCAGTTCTTC. Residues: CASSRGESGQFF.

The chain couples TRBV5-5 to TRBJ2-1; 10 bases agree with TRBD2. The CDR3 sequence is 15 residues long. The ends lost 1 base at V and 4 bases at J; junction bases unmatched: 2. CDR1 is SGHKS, CDR2 YYEKEE, per germline (reference sequence). As DNA, the CDR3 is TGTGCCAGCAGCTTGTCTAGCGGGAGTTACAATGAGCAGTTCTTC. Its protein is CASSLSSGSYNEQFF.